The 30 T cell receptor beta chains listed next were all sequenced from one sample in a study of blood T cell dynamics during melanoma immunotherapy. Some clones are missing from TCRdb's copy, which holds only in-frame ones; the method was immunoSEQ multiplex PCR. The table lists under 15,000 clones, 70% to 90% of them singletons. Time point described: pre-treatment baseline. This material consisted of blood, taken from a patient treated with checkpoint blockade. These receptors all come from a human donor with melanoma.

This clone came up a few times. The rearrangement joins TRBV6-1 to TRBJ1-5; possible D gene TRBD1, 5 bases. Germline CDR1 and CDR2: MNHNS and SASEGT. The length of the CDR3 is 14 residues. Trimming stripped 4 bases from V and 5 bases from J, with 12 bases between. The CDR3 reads CASSATVNYQPQHF. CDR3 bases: TGTGCCAGCAGTGCGACAGTAAACTATCAGCCCCAGCATTTT.

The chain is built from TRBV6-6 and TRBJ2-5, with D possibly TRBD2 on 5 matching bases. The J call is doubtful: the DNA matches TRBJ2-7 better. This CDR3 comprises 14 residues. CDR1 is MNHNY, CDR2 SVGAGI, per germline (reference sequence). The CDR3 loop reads CASSYPERAYEQYF. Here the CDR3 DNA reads TGTGCCAGCAGTTATCCTGAGAGGGCCTACGAGCAGTACTTC.

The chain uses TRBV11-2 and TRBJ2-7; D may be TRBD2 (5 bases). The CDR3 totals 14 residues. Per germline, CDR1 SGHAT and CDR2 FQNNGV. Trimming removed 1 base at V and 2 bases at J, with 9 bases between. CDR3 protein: CASSLVSRAYEQYF. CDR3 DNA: TGTGCCAGCAGCTTAGTTTCGCGGGCCTACGAGCAGTACTTC.

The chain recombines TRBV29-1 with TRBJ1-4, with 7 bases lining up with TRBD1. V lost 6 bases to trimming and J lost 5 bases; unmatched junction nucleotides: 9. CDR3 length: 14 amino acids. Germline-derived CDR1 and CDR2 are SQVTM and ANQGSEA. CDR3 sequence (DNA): TGCAGCGTAAAGGCAGGGGGTTCCAATGAAAAACTGTTTTTT. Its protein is CSVKAGGSNEKLFF. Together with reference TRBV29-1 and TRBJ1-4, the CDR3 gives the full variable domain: SAVISQKPSRDICQRGTSLTIQCQVDSQVTMMFWYRQQPGQSLTLIATANQGSEATYESGFVIDKFPISRPNLTFSTLTVSNMSPEDSSIYLCSVKAGGSNEKLFFGSGTQLSVL.

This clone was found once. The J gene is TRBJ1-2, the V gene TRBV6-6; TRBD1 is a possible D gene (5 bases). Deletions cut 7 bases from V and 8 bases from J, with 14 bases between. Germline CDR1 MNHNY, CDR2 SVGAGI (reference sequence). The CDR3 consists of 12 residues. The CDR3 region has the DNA TGTGCCAGCACCGCGGGGGGGGAAGGCTACACCTTC. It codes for CASTAGGEGYTF.

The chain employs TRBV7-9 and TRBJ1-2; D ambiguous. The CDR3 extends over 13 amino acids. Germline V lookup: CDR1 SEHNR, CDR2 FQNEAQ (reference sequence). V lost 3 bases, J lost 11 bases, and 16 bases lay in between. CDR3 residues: CASSLIEGRLYTF. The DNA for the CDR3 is TGTGCCAGCAGCTTGATCGAGGGCAGGTTGTACACCTTC. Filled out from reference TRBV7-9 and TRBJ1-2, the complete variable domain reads DTGVSQNPRHKITKRGQNVTFRCDPISEHNRLYWYRQTLGQGPEFLTYFQNEAQLEKSRLLSDRFSAERPKGSFSTLEIQRTEQGDSAMYLCASSLIEGRLYTFGSGTRLTVV.

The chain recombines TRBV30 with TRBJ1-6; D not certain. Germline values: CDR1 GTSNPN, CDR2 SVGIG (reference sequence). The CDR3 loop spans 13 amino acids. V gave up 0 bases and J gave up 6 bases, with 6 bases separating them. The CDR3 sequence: CAWSVNVNSPLHF. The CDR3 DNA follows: TGTGCCTGGAGTGTAAACGTTAATTCACCCCTCCACTTT.

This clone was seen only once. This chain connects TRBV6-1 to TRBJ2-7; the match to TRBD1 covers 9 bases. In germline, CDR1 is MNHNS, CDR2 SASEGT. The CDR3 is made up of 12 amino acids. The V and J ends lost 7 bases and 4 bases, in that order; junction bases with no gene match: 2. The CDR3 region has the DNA TGTGCCAGCACGGGACAGGGTTACGAGCAGTACTTC. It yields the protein CASTGQGYEQYF.

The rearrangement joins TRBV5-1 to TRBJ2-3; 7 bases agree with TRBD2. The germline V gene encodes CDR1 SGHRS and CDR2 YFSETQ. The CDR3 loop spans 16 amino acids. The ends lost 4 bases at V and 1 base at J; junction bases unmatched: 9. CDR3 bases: TGCGCCAGCAGCGCGGAGGCACGGGGGGGCACAGATACGCAGTATTTT. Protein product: CASSAEARGGTDTQYF.

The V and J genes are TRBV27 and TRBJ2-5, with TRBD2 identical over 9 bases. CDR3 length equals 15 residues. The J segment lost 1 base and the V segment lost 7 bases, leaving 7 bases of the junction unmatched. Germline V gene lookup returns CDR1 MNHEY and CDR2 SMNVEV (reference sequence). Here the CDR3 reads CASTSLAGLQETQYF. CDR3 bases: TGTGCCAGCACCTCACTAGCGGGCCTCCAAGAGACCCAGTACTTC.

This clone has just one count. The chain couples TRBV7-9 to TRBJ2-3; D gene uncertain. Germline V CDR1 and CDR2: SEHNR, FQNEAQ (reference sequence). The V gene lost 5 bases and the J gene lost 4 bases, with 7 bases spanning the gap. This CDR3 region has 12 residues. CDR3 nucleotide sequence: TGTGCCAGCAGCCTCCCATCAGATACGCAGTATTTT. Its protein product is CASSLPSDTQYF.

The CDR3 protein is CAISAGTGELFF. The CDR3 nucleotides are TGTGCCATCAGCGCCGGGACCGGGGAGCTGTTTTTT. The V call is TRBV10-3, the J call TRBJ2-2; D ambiguous. Germline CDR1 ENHRY, CDR2 SYGVKD. V dropped 6 bases and J dropped 5 bases, with 7 bases sitting between them. CDR3 length: 12 residues.

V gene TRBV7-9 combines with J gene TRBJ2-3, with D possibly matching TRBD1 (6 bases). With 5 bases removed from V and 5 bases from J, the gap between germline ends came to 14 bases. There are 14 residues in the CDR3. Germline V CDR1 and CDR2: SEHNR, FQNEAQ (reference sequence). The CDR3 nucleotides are TGTGCCAGCAGCCGAAGACAGGATAGAGATACGCAGTATTTT. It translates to CASSRRQDRDTQYF. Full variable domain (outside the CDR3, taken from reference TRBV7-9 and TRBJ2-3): DTGVSQNPRHKITKRGQNVTFRCDPISEHNRLYWYRQTLGQGPEFLTYFQNEAQLEKSRLLSDRFSAERPKGSFSTLEIQRTEQGDSAMYLCASSRRQDRDTQYFGPGTRLTVL.

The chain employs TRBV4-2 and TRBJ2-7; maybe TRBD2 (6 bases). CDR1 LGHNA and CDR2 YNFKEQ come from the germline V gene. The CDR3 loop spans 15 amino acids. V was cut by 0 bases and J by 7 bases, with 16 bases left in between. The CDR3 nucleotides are TGTGCCAGCAGCCAAGAGACCGGGACTCTTGGGGAGCAGTACTTC. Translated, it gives CASSQETGTLGEQYF.

The CDR3 DNA reads as TGTGCCAGCAGTGATGTCCCGGGGGAGCAGTTCTTC. This sequence encodes CASSDVPGEQFF. This chain joins TRBV6-4 and TRBJ2-1; weak D call: TRBD2 (5 bases). V dropped 3 bases and J dropped 10 bases, with 10 bases sitting between them. There are 12 residues in the CDR3. Per germline, CDR1 MRHNA and CDR2 SNTAGT.

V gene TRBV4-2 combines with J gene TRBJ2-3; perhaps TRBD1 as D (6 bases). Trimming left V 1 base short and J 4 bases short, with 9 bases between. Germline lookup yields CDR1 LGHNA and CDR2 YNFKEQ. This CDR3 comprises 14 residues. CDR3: CASSQVRGADTQYF. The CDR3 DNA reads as TGTGCCAGCAGCCAAGTCAGGGGAGCAGATACGCAGTATTTT.

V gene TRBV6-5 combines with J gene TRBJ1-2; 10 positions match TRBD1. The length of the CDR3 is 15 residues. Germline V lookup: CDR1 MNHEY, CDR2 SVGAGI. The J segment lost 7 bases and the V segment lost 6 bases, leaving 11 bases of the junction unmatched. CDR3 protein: CASRTGGRGRGGYTF. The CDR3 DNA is TGTGCCAGCAGGACAGGGGGCAGGGGGCGGGGTGGCTACACCTTC.

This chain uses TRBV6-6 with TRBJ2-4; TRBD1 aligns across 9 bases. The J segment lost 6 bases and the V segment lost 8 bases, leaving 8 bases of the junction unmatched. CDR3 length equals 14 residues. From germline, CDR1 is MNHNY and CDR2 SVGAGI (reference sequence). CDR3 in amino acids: CASPTGQGANIQYF. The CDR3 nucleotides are TGTGCCAGCCCAACGGGACAGGGTGCAAACATTCAGTACTTC.

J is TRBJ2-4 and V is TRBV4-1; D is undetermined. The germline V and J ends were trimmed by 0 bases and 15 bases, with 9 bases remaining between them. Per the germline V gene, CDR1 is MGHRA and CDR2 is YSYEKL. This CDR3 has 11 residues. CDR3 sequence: CASSQELGRYF. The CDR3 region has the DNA TGCGCCAGCAGCCAAGAATTAGGACGGTACTTC.

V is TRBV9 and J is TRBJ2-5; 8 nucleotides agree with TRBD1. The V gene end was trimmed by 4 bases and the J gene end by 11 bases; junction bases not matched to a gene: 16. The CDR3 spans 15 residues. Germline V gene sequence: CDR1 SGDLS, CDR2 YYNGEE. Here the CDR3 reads CASSSGQGGLREQYF. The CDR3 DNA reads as TGTGCCAGCAGCTCCGGACAGGGAGGCCTACGGGAGCAGTACTTC.

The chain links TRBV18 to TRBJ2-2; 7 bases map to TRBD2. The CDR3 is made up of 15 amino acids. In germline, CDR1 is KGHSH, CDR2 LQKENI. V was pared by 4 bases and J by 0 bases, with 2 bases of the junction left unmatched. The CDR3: CASSRDYSNTGELFF. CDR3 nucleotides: TGTGCCAGCTCACGGGACTACTCGAACACCGGGGAGCTGTTTTTT.

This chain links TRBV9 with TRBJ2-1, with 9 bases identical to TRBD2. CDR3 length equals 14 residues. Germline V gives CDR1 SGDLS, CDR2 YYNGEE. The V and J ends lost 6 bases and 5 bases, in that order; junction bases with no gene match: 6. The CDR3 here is CASTPTSGHNEQFF. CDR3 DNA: TGTGCCAGCACCCCGACTAGCGGTCACAATGAGCAGTTCTTC. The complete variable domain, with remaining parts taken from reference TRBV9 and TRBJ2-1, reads DSGVTQTPKHLITATGQRVTLRCSPRSGDLSVYWYQQSLDQGLQFLIQYYNGEERAKGNILERFSAQQFPDLHSELNLSSLELGDSALYFCASTPTSGHNEQFFGPGTRLTVL.

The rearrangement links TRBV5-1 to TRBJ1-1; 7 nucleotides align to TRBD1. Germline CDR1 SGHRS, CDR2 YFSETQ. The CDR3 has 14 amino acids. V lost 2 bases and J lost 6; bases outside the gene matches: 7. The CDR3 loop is CASSFYQGVAEAFF. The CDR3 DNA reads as TGCGCCAGCAGCTTTTATCAGGGGGTAGCTGAAGCTTTCTTT. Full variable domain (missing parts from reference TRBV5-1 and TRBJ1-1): KAGVTQTPRYLIKTRGQQVTLSCSPISGHRSVSWYQQTPGQGLQFLFEYFSETQRNKGNFPGRFSGRQFSNSRSEMNVSTLELGDSALYLCASSFYQGVAEAFFGQGTRLTVV.

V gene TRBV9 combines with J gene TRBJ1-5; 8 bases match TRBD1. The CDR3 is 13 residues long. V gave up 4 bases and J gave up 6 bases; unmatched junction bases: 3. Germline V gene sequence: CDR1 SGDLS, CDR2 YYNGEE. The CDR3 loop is CASSPGGVQPQHF. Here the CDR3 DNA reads TGTGCCAGCAGCCCAGGGGGCGTTCAGCCCCAGCATTTT.

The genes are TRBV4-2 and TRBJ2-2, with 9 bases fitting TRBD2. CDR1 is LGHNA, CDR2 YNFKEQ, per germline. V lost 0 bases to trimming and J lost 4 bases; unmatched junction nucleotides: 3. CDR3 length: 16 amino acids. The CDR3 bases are TGTGCCAGCAGCCAAGATCCAGCGGGGGGCACCGGGGAGCTGTTTTTT. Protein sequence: CASSQDPAGGTGELFF.

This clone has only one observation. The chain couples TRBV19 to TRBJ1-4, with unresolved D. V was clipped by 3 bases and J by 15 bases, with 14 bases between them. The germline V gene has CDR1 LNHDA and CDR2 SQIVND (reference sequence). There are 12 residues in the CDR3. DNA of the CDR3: TGTGCCAGTAGTATCGGTGGGAAAAAGGTGTTTTTT. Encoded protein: CASSIGGKKVFF.

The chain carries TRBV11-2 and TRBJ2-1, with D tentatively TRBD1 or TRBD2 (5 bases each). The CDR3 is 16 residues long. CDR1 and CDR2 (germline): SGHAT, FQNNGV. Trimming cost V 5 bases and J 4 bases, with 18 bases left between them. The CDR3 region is CASSLGVGNYYNEQFF. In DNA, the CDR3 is TGTGCCAGCAGCCTAGGGGTCGGGAATTATTACAATGAGCAGTTCTTC.

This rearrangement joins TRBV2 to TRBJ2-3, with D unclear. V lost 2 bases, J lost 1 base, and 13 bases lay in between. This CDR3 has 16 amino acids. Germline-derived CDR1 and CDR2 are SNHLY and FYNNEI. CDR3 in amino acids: CASSEFARMGTDTQYF. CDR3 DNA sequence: TGTGCCAGCAGTGAATTTGCGCGTATGGGCACAGATACGCAGTATTTT.

The DNA for the CDR3 is TGTGCCAGCAGACGGACTAGCGGGGGGGACAATGAGCAGTTCTTC. The encoded protein is CASRRTSGGDNEQFF. The V and J genes are TRBV2 and TRBJ2-1; TRBD2 aligns across 15 bases. The V gene end was trimmed by 6 bases and the J gene end by 5 bases; junction bases not matched to a gene: 2. Germline-derived CDR1 and CDR2 are SNHLY and FYNNEI. The CDR3 is made up of 15 amino acids.

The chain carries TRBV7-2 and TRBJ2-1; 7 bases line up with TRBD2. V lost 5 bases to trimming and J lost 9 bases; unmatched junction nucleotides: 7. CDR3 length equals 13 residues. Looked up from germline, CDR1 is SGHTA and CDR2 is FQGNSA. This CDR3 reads CASSQPWEGEQFF. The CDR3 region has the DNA TGTGCCAGCAGCCAACCTTGGGAGGGTGAGCAGTTCTTC.